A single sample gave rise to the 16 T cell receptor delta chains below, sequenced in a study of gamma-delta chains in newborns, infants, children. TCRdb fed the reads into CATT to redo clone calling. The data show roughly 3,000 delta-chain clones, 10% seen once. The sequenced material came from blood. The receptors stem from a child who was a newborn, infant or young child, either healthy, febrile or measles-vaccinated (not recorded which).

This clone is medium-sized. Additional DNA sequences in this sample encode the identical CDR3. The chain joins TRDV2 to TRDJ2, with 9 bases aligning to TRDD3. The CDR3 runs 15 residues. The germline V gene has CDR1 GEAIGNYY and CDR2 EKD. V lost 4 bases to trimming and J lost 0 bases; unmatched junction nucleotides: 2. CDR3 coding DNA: TGTGCCTGTGATACTGGGGGAGCTTTGACAGCACAACTCTTCTTT. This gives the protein CACDTGGALTAQLFF.

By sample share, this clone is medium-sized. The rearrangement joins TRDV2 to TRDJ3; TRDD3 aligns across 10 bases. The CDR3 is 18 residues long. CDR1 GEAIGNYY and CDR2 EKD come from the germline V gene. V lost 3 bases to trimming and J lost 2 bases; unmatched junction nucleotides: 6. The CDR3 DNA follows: TGTGCCTGTGACGCTGGGGGATATAGGGCCTGGGACACCCGACAGATGTTTTTC. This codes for CACDAGGYRAWDTRQMFF.

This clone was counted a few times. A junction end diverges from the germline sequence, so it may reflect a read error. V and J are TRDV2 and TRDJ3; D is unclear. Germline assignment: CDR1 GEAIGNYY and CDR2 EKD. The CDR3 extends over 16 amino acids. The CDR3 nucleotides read TGTGCCTGTGACGCCTGGAGCTCCCGGGACACCCGACAGATGTTTTTC. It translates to CACDAWSSRDTRQMFF.

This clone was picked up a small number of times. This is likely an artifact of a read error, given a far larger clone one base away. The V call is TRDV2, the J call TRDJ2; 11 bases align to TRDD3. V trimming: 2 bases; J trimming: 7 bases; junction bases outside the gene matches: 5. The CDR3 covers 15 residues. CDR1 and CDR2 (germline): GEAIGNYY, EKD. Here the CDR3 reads CACDILGDMKAQLFF. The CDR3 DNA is TGTGCCTGTGACATACTGGGGGATATGAAAGCACAACTCTTCTTT.

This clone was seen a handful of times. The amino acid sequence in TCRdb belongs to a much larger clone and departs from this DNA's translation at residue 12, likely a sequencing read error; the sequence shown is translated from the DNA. The CDR3 loop reads CACDSTGGSWDARQMFF. The CDR3 region has the DNA TGTGCCTGTGACAGTACTGGGGGATCCTGGGACGCCCGACAGATGTTTTTC. The J gene is TRDJ3, the V gene TRDV2, with TRDD3 identical over 10 bases. The germline CDR1 and CDR2 sequences are GEAIGNYY and EKD. CDR3 length: 17 residues.

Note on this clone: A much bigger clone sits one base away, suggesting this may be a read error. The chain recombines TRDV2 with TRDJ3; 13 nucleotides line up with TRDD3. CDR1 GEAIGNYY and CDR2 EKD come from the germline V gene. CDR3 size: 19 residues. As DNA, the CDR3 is TGTGCCTGTGACACCGTACTGGGGGATACGGGCTGGGACACCCGACAGACGTTTTTC. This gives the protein CACDTVLGDTGWDTRQTFF.

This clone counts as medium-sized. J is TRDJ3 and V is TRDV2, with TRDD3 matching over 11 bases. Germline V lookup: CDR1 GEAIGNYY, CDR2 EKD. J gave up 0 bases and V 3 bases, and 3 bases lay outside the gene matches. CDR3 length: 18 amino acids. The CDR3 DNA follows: TGTGCCTGTGACCCTACTGGGGGATACTCCTGGGACACCCGACAGATGTTTTTC. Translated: CACDPTGGYSWDTRQMFF.

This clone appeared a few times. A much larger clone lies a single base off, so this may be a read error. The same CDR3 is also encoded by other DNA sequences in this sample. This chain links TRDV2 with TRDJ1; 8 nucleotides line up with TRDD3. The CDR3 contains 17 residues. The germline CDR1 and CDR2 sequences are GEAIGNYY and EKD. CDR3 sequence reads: CACDKILGGQYTDKLIF. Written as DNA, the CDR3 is TGTGCCTGTGACAAAATACTGGGGGGGCAATACACCGATAAACTTATCTTT.

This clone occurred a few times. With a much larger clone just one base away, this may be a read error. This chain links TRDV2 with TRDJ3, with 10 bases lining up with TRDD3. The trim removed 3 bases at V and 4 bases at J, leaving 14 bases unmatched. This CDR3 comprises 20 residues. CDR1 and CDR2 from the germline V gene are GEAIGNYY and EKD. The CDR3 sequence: CACDPLLLGDASWDTRQMFF. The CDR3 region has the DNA TGTGCCTGTGACCCCCTCTTACTGGGGGATGCATCGTGGGACACCCGACAGATGTTTTTC.

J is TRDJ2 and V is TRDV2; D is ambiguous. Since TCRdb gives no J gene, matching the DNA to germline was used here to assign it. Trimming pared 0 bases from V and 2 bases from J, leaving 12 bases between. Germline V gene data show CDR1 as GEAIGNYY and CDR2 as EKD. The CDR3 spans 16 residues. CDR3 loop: CACDTRVEKLTAQLFF. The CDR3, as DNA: TGTGCCTGTGACACCAGGGTGGAAAAGTTGACAGCACAACTCTTCTTT.

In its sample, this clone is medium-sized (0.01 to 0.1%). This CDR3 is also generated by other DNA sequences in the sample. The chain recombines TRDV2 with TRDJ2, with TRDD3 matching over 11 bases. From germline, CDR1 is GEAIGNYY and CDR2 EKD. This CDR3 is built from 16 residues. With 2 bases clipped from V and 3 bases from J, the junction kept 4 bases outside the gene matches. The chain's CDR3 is CACDILGDKLTAQLFF. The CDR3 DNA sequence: TGTGCCTGTGACATACTGGGGGATAAACTGACAGCACAACTCTTCTTT.

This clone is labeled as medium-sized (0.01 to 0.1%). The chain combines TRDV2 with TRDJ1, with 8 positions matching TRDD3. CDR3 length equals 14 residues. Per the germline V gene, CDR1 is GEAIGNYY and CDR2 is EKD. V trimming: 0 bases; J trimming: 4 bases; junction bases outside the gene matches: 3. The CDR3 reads CACDTVGYDDKLIF. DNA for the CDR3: TGTGCCTGTGACACCGTGGGATACGACGATAAACTCATCTTT.

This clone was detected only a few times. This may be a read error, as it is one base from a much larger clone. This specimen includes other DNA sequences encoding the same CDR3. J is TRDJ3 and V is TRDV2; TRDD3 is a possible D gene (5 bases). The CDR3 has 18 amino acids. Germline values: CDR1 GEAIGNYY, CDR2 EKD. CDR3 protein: CACDTGGPRSWDTRQMFF. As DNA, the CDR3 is TGTGCCTGTGACACCGGAGGGCCACGCTCCTGGGACACCCGGCAGATGTTTTTC.

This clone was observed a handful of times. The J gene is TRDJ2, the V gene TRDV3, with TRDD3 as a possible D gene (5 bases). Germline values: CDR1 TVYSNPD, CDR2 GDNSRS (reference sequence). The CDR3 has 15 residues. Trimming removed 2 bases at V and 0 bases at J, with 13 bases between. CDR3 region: CAFSPGEALTAQLFF. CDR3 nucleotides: TGTGCCTTTTCGCCCGGGGAAGCTTTGACAGCACAACTCTTCTTT.

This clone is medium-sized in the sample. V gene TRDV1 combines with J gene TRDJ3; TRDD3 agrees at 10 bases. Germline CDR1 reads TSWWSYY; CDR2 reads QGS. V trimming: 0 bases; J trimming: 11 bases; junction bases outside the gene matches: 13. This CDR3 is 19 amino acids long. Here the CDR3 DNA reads TGTGCTCTTGGGGAACTGGAGTACTGGGGGATTCGTAAGGCCCGACAGATGTTTTTC. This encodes CALGELEYWGIRKARQMFF.

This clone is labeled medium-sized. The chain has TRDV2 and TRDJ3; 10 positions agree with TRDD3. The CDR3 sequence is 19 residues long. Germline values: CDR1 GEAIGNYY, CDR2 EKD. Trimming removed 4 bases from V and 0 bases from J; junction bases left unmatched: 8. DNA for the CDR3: TGTGCCTGTGATAATCTGGGGGATAAAAGCTCCTGGGACACCCGACAGATGTTTTTC. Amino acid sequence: CACDNLGDKSSWDTRQMFF.